The next 22 T cell receptor beta chains were all read from a single sample in a study of sequential checkpoint blockade in melanoma. Treatment given: randomized to nivolumab then ipilimumab (arm A) or the reverse (arm B). Using immunoSEQ multiplex PCR, the repertoire was profiled, and TCRdb retains in-frame clones only, with some absent. The profile covers 3,500 to 4,000 clones, with 22% appearing a single time and 16% taken by the ten largest. Sequenced here: tumor tissue (inferred from file names), sampled from a patient given nivolumab and ipilimumab in sequence. The source of these receptors is a human donor with melanoma.

This clone is labeled as medium-sized. The CDR3 loop is CASSSVGTGNTIYF. The CDR3 DNA sequence: TGTGCCAGCAGCTCGGTTGGTACTGGAAACACCATATATTTT. V is TRBV11-3 and J is TRBJ1-3; D is undetermined. CDR1 and CDR2 from the germline V gene are SGHNT and YENEEA. This CDR3 contains 14 residues. V lost 4 bases and J 2 bases, leaving 9 bases between the germline ends.

This clone turned up a few times. The chain recombines TRBV10-3 with TRBJ2-1; a weak D match, TRBD2 (5 bases). Trimming took off 2 bases at V and 9 bases at J, with 8 bases between the two ends. Germline V lookup: CDR1 ENHRY, CDR2 SYGVKD. The CDR3 extends over 12 amino acids. The CDR3 DNA reads as TGTGCCATCAGTGAGCGGGCGGGTGAGCAGTTCTTC. It yields the protein CAISERAGEQFF.

The chain uses TRBV5-1 and TRBJ1-4; D not certain. Germline lookup yields CDR1 SGHRS and CDR2 YFSETQ. The CDR3 is 14 amino acids. V lost 4 bases and J 8 bases, leaving 15 bases between the germline ends. CDR3 coding DNA: TGCGCCAGCAGCCCGGGTTCCGGAGGGGAAAAACTGTTTTTT. Its protein product is CASSPGSGGEKLFF.

The V and J genes are TRBV5-1 and TRBJ2-1; no reliable D call. Trimming took off 0 bases at V and 5 bases at J, with 15 bases between the two ends. CDR3 length: 16 amino acids. CDR1 and CDR2 (germline): SGHRS, YFSETQ. This CDR3 is CASSLGHGEVDNEQFF. The CDR3 DNA follows: TGCGCCAGCAGCTTGGGGCACGGTGAGGTAGACAATGAGCAGTTCTTC.

This clone was counted between two and nine times. V and J are TRBV11-3 and TRBJ2-5; a weak D match, TRBD1 (7 bases). The CDR3 spans 18 residues. V shed 2 bases and J shed 5 bases, with 24 bases lying between them. CDR1 is SGHNT and CDR2 is YENEEA in the germline V gene. In nucleotides, the CDR3 is TGTGCCAGCAGCTTATCTCGTTTTGGCAGGGGGGTCAGGGAGACCCAGTACTTC. Amino acids: CASSLSRFGRGVRETQYF.

V and J are TRBV5-1 and TRBJ1-4, with D unresolved. This CDR3 is built from 14 residues. V was pared by 1 base and J by 0 bases, with 4 bases between. The germline gives CDR1 SGHRS, CDR2 YFSETQ. CDR3 loop: CASSLRTTNEKLFF. As DNA, the CDR3 is TGCGCCAGCAGCTTGAGGACAACTAATGAAAAACTGTTTTTT.

The V call is TRBV11-3, the J call TRBJ2-2, with D perhaps TRBD1 or TRBD2 (5 bases each). CDR1 is SGHNT and CDR2 is YENEEA in the germline V gene. Deletions cut 4 bases from V and 3 bases from J, with 12 bases between. The CDR3 has 15 residues. The CDR3 is CASSSQGADTGELFF. The CDR3 nucleotides are TGTGCCAGCAGCTCCCAGGGAGCCGACACCGGGGAGCTGTTTTTT.

This clone has ten or more counts. The V gene is TRBV11-3, the J gene TRBJ2-1; D possibly corresponds to TRBD1 (5 bases). Trimming shortened V by 0 bases and J by 0 bases, and 9 bases separated the two germline ends. Germline assignment: CDR1 SGHNT and CDR2 YENEEA. This CDR3 has 16 residues. DNA of the CDR3: TGTGCCAGCAGCTTAGATGACAGTAGCTCCTACAATGAGCAGTTCTTC. Translated, it gives CASSLDDSSSYNEQFF. Full variable domain (remainder filled in from reference TRBV11-3 and TRBJ2-1): EAGVVQSPRYKIIEKKQPVAFWCNPISGHNTLYWYLQNLGQGPELLIRYENEEAVDDSQLPKDRFSAERLKGVDSTLKIQPAELGDSAVYLCASSLDDSSSYNEQFFGPGTRLTVL.

V and J are TRBV6-1 and TRBJ1-6; TRBD1 might be the D (6 bases). The germline V gene has CDR1 MNHNS and CDR2 SASEGT. The CDR3 length is 16 residues. The ends were cut back, 0 bases at V and 7 bases at J, with 13 bases in the middle. DNA of the CDR3: TGTGCCAGCAGTGAAGCGAGGGGGGCCAGGAATTCACCCCTCCACTTT. This translates into CASSEARGARNSPLHF.

CDR3 sequence (DNA): TGCGCCAGCAGTCAATCAGACCACACTGAAGCTTTCTTT. Amino acids: CASSQSDHTEAFF. The V and J genes are TRBV23-1 and TRBJ1-1; D is unresolved. TRBV23-1 is sorted into the ORF group, with uncertain function. V was shortened by 0 bases and J by 3 bases, with 5 bases between the two germline ends. The CDR3 covers 13 residues.

This clone was counted between two and nine times. V gene TRBV11-3 combines with J gene TRBJ1-2; 10 bases are a match to TRBD1. The CDR3 runs 17 residues. With 3 bases clipped from V and 5 bases from J, the junction kept 12 bases outside the gene matches. Germline V lookup: CDR1 SGHNT, CDR2 YENEEA. CDR3 bases: TGTGCCAGCAGCTTGCTGACAGGGGGCGCCATGAGGTATGGCTACACCTTC. Its protein product is CASSLLTGGAMRYGYTF.

In this sample, this clone turned up many times. This sequence joins TRBV9 and TRBJ2-2; no firm D call. The V end was cut by 4 bases, the J end by 6 bases, with 7 bases between. CDR3 length equals 12 residues. Germline CDR1 and CDR2: SGDLS and YYNGEE. CDR3 in amino acids: CASSYLAGELFF. DNA for the CDR3: TGTGCCAGCAGCTATCTGGCCGGGGAGCTGTTTTTT.

This clone was seen many times. This rearrangement joins TRBV11-3 to TRBJ1-4; weak D call: TRBD1 (5 bases). Germline V gene lookup returns CDR1 SGHNT and CDR2 YENEEA. The CDR3 sequence is 15 residues long. The germline V and J ends were trimmed by 5 bases and 7 bases, with 17 bases remaining between them. The CDR3 coding sequence is TGTGCCAGCAGCCCGAGGGACGGGAATATTGAAAAACTGTTTTTT. Its protein is CASSPRDGNIEKLFF. The variable domain in full, completed from reference TRBV11-3 and TRBJ1-4, reads EAGVVQSPRYKIIEKKQPVAFWCNPISGHNTLYWYLQNLGQGPELLIRYENEEAVDDSQLPKDRFSAERLKGVDSTLKIQPAELGDSAVYLCASSPRDGNIEKLFFGSGTQLSVL.

By sample fraction, this clone is medium-sized. V is TRBV15 and J is TRBJ1-1, with D possibly TRBD1 on 6 matching bases. V lost 3 bases, J lost 2 bases, and 13 bases lay in between. The germline gives CDR1 LNHNV, CDR2 YYDKDF (reference sequence). The CDR3 runs 15 residues. CDR3 sequence reads: CATSSPGTPNTEAFF. In DNA, the CDR3 is TGTGCCACCAGCAGCCCCGGGACACCTAACACTGAAGCTTTCTTT.

The chain is built from TRBV19 and TRBJ1-1; a weak D match, TRBD1 (6 bases). The length of the CDR3 is 16 residues. Trimming removed 5 bases from V and 0 bases from J, with 16 bases in between. The V gene's germline CDR1 is LNHDA and CDR2 SQIVND (reference sequence). The CDR3: CASSPRGQFMNTEAFF. CDR3 nucleotides: TGTGCCAGTAGTCCCCGCGGACAGTTCATGAACACTGAAGCTTTCTTT.

This clone was found a few times. This chain uses TRBV19 with TRBJ2-7, with unresolved D. The V gene lost 4 bases and the J gene lost 6 bases, with 19 bases spanning the gap. From germline, CDR1 is LNHDA and CDR2 SQIVND (reference sequence). CDR3 length: 15 residues. CDR3 loop: CASSSWEPSAGEQYF. CDR3 nucleotide sequence: TGTGCCAGTAGTAGTTGGGAACCCTCGGCCGGCGAGCAGTACTTC.

This clone is classed as medium-sized. The chain combines TRBV9 with TRBJ2-1, with D unresolved. The CDR3 loop spans 14 amino acids. From germline, CDR1 is SGDLS and CDR2 YYNGEE. V was shortened by 0 bases and J by 8 bases, with 12 bases between the two germline ends. This CDR3 is CASSVGRSSDEQFF. The DNA of the CDR3 is TGTGCCAGCAGCGTAGGTAGGAGCTCGGATGAGCAGTTCTTC.

This clone was seen ten or more times. The rearrangement uses TRBV6-8 and TRBJ2-1, with TRBD2 matching 9 bases. The CDR3 has 14 residues. V gave up 0 bases and J gave up 11 bases; unmatched junction bases: 5. From germline, CDR1 is MNHGY and CDR2 SAAAGT. The CDR3 bases are TGTGCCAGCAGTTACTCGAGGCCTAGCGGGAAGCAGTTCTTC. Translation: CASSYSRPSGKQFF.

The table lists this clone with a few counts. The V and J genes are TRBV11-3 and TRBJ2-7; D is perhaps TRBD1 (7 bases). The germline gives CDR1 SGHNT, CDR2 YENEEA. V was shortened by 5 bases and J by 3 bases, with 29 bases between the two germline ends. The CDR3 has 19 amino acids. Written as DNA, the CDR3 is TGTGCCAGCAGCCAAAACGCCCCAGGGAAGGCAGGGGGACTCTACGAGCAGTACTTC. Translated, it gives CASSQNAPGKAGGLYEQYF.

This clone is medium-sized (0.01 to 0.1%) within its sample. The chain combines TRBV14 with TRBJ2-7, with TRBD1 matching 8 bases. The V segment lost 3 bases and the J segment 5 bases; nucleotides outside the gene matches: 6. This CDR3 contains 14 residues. CDR1 and CDR2 from the germline V gene are SGHDN and FVKESK. CDR3 DNA: TGTGCCAGCAGCCACTGGACAGGGCAACACGAGCAGTACTTC. Translating it yields CASSHWTGQHEQYF. The entire variable domain, with the rest obtained from reference TRBV14 and TRBJ2-7, is as follows: EAGVTQFPSHSVIEKGQTVTLRCDPISGHDNLYWYRRVMGKEIKFLLHFVKESKQDESGMPNNRFLAERTGGTYSTLKVQPAELEDSGVYFCASSHWTGQHEQYFGPGTRLTVT.

This clone was counted ten times or more. V usage is TRBV11-3 and J usage is TRBJ2-7; 13 nucleotides match TRBD2. The CDR3 is made up of 16 amino acids. J was trimmed by 3 bases and V by 5 bases; bases with no gene match: 7. Per germline, CDR1 SGHNT and CDR2 YENEEA. The CDR3 is CASSPRTSGGLYEQYF. Here the CDR3 DNA reads TGTGCCAGCAGCCCTCGGACTAGCGGGGGCCTCTACGAGCAGTACTTC.

This clone has more than one count but fewer than ten. The V gene is TRBV9, the J gene TRBJ2-7, with 10 bases matching TRBD2. The CDR3 consists of 14 residues. Per the germline V gene, CDR1 is SGDLS and CDR2 is YYNGEE. V lost 6 bases and J lost 4; bases outside the gene matches: 7. The CDR3 DNA is TGTGCCAGCAAGATCGGACTAGCGGTTTACGAGCAGTACTTC. Protein sequence: CASKIGLAVYEQYF.